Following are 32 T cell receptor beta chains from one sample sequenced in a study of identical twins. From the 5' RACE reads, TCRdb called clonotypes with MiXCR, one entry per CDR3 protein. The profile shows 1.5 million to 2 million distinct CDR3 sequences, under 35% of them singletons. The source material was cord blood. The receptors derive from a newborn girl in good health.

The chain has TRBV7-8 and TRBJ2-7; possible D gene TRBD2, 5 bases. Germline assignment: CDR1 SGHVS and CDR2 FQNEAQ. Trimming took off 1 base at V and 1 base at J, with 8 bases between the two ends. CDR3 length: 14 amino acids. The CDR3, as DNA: TGTGCCAGCAGCTTAGTAAAGCGGTCCTACGAGCAGTACTTC. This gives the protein CASSLVKRSYEQYF.

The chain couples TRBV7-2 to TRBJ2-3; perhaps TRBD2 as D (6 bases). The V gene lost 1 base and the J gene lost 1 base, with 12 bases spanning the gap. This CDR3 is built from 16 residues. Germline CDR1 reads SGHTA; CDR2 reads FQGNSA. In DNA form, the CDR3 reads TGTGCCAGCAGCTTAGGATGGGGCGGGGGCACAGATACGCAGTATTTT. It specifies CASSLGWGGGTDTQYF. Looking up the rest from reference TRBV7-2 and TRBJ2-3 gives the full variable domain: GAGVSQSPSNKVTEKGKDVELRCDPISGHTALYWYRQSLGQGLEFLIYFQGNSAPDKSGLPSDRFSAERTGGSVSTLTIQRTQQEDSAVYLCASSLGWGGGTDTQYFGPGTRLTVL.

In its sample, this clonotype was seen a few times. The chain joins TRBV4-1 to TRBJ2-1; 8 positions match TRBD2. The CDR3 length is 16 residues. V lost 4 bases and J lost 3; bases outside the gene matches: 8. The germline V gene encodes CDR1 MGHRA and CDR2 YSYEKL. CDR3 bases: TGCGCCAGCAGCCTGACGGGGGGGGGTTACTACAATGAGCAGTTCTTC. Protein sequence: CASSLTGGGYYNEQFF.

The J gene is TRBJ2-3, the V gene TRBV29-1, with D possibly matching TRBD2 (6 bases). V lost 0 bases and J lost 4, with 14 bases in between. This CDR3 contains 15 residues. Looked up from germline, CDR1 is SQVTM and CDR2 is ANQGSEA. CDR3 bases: TGCAGCGTTGAAGATAGCCGGGAGCGGCCAGATACGCAGTATTTT. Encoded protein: CSVEDSRERPDTQYF.

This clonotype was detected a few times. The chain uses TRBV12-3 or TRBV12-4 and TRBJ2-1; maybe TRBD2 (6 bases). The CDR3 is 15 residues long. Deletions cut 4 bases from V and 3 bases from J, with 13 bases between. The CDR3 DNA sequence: TGTGCCAGCAGTTCCACCCGGGAGAGCTACAATGAGCAGTTCTTC. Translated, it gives CASSSTRESYNEQFF.

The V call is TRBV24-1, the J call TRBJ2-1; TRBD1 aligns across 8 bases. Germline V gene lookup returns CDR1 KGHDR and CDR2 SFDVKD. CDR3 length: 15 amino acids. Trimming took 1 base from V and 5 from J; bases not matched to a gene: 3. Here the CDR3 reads CATSDLGQGNNEQFF. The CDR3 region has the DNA TGTGCCACCAGTGATTTAGGACAGGGCAACAATGAGCAGTTCTTC.

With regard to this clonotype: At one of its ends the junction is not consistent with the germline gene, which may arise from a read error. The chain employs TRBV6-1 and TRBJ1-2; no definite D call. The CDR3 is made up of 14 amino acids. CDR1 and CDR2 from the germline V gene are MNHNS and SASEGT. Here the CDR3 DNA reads TGTGTCAGCAGTGAGGGCCCTCACGATTATGGCTACACCTTC. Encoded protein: CVSSEGPHDYGYTF.

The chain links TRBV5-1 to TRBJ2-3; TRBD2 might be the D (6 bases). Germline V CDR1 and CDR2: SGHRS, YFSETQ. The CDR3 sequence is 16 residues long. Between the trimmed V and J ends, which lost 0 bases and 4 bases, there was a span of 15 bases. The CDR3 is CASSLAGGVPSDTQYF. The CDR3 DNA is TGCGCCAGCAGCTTGGCCGGGGGAGTCCCCTCAGATACGCAGTATTTT.

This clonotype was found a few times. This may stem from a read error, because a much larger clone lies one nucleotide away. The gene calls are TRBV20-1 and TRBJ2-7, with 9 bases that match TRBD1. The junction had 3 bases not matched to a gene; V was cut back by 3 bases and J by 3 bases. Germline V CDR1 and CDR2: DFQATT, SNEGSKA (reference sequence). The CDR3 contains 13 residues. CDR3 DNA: TGCAGTGCTAGTGAGACAGGGGGCTACGAGCAGTACTTC. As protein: CSASETGGYEQYF.

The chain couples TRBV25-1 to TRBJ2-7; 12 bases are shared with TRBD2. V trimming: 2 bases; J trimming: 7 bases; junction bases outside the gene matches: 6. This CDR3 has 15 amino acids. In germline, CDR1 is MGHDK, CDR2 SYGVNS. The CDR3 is CASSEATSGRSEQYF. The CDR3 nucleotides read TGTGCCAGCAGTGAAGCGACTAGCGGGAGAAGTGAGCAGTACTTC.

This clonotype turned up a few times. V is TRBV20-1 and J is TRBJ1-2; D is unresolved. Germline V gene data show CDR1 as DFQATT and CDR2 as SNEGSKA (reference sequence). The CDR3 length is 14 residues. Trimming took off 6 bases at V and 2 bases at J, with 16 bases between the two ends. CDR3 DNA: TGCAGTGCACCGGAAAGGAGTATCAACTATGGCTACACCTTC. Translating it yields CSAPERSINYGYTF.

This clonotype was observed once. The CDR3 nucleotides are TGTGCCAGCAGCTCTAAAGAGGGGGGCAATCAGCCCCAGCATTTT. Translated, it gives CASSSKEGGNQPQHF. The genes are TRBV7-2 and TRBJ1-5; a possible D gene is TRBD1 (6 bases). Germline CDR1 and CDR2: SGHTA and FQGNSA. Trimming removed 4 bases from V and 2 bases from J, with 12 bases in between. The CDR3 totals 15 residues.

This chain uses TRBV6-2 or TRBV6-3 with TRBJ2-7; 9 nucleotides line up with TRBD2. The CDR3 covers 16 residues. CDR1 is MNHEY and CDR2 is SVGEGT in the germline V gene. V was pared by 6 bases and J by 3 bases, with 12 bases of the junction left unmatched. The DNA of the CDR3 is TGTGCCAGCAGCCGCACCGGGACTAGCTTTGGCTACGAGCAGTACTTC. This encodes CASSRTGTSFGYEQYF.

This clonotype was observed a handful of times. The CDR3 sequence is CASMWDAGNQPQHF. CDR3 nucleotide sequence: TGTGCCAGCATGTGGGACGCGGGCAATCAGCCCCAGCATTTT. V usage is TRBV2 and J usage is TRBJ1-5, with D maybe TRBD1 (5 bases). This CDR3 has 14 amino acids. Germline values: CDR1 SNHLY, CDR2 FYNNEI. V was clipped by 7 bases and J by 2 bases, with 12 bases between them.

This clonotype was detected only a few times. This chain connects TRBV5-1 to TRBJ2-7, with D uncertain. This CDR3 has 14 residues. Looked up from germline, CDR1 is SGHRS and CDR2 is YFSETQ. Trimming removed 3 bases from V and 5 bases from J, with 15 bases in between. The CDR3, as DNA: TGCGCCAGCAGCTCGGACGGAGTCTCTAACGAGCAGTACTTC. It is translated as CASSSDGVSNEQYF.

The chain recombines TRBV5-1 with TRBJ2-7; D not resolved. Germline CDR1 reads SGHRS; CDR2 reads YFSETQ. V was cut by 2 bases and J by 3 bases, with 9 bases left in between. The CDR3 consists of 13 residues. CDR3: CASSFGQFYEQYF. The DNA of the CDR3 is TGCGCCAGCAGCTTCGGGCAGTTCTACGAGCAGTACTTC.

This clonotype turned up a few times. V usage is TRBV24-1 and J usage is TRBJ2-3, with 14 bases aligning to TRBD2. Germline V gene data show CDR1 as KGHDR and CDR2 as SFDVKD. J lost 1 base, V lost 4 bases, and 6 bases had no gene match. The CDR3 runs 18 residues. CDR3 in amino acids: CATSDPPGLAGGTDTQYF. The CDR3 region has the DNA TGTGCCACCAGTGACCCGCCGGGACTAGCGGGGGGCACAGATACGCAGTATTTT.

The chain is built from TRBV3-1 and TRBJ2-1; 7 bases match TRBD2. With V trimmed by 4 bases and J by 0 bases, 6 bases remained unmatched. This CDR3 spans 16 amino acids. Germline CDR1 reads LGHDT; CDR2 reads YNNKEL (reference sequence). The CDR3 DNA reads TGTGCCAGCAGCCGTTTGCGGGGGAGCTCCTACAATGAGCAGTTCTTC. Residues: CASSRLRGSSYNEQFF.

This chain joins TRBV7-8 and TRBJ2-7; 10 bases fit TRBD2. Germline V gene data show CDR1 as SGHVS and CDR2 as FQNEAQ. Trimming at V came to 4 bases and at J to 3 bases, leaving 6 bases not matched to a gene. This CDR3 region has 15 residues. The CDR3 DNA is TGTGCCAGCAGCTGGACTAGCGGTTGGAGCTACGAGCAGTACTTC. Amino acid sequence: CASSWTSGWSYEQYF.

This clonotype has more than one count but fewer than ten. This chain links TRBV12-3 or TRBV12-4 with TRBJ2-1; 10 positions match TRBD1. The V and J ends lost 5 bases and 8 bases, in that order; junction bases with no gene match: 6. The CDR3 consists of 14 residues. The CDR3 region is CASSDRTGGDEQFF. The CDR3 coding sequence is TGTGCCAGCAGTGACCGGACAGGGGGAGATGAGCAGTTCTTC.

As DNA, the CDR3 is TGCAGTGCTAGAGTGAGGCAGGGGGTTAGGGAGACCCAGTACTTC. Its protein is CSARVRQGVRETQYF. The chain is built from TRBV20-1 and TRBJ2-7; 7 nucleotides agree with TRBD1. The tail of the sequence fits TRBJ2-5 better, so the J call may be wrong. Germline V gene data show CDR1 as DFQATT and CDR2 as SNEGSKA (reference sequence). The CDR3 contains 15 residues.

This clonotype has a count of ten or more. This chain's CDR3 is CASSLVGQYGYTF. CDR3 nucleotides: TGTGCCAGCAGTTTAGTGGGACAGTATGGCTACACCTTC. The chain carries TRBV12-3 or TRBV12-4 and TRBJ1-2, with TRBD1 identical over 7 bases. V lost 1 base, J lost 5 bases, and 1 base stayed unmatched. The CDR3 contains 13 residues.

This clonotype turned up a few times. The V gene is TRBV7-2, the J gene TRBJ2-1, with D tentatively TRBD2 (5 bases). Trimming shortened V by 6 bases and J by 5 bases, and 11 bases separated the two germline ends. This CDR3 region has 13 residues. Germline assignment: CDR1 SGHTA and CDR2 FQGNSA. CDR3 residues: CASRKLENNEQFF. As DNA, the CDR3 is TGTGCCAGCAGAAAACTAGAAAACAATGAGCAGTTCTTC.

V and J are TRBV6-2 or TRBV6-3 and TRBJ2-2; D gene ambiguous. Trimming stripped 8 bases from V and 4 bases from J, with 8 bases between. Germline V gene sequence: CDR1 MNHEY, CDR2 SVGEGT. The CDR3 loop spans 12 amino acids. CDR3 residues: CASFSPTGELFF. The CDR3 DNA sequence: TGTGCCAGCTTCTCACCCACCGGGGAGCTGTTTTTT.

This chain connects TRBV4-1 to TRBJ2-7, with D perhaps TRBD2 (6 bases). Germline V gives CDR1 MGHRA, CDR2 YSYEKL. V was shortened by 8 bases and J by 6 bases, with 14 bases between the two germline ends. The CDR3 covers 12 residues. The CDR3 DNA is TGCGCCAGCGGGCCGTCCGGGGGCGAGCAGTACTTC. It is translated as CASGPSGGEQYF.

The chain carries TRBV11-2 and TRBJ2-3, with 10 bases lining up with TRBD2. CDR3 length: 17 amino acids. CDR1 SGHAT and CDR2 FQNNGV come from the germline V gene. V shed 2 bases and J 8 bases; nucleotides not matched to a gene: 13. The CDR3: CASSLLLAGLSLGTQYF. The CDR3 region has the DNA TGTGCCAGCAGCTTATTACTAGCGGGGTTATCTTTAGGTACGCAGTATTTT.

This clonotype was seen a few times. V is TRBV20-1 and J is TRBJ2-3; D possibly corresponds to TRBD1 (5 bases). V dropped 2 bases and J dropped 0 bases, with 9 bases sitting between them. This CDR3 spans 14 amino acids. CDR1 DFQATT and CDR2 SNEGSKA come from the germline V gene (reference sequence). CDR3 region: CSARQGPSTDTQYF. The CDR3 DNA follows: TGCAGTGCTAGACAGGGTCCTAGCACAGATACGCAGTATTTT.

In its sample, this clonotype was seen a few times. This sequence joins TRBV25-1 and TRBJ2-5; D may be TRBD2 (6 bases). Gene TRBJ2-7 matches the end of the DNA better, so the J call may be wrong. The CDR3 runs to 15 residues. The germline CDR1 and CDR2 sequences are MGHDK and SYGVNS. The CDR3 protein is CASSGIGTRPGEQYF. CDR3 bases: TGTGCCAGCAGTGGCATCGGGACTCGACCTGGCGAGCAGTACTTC.

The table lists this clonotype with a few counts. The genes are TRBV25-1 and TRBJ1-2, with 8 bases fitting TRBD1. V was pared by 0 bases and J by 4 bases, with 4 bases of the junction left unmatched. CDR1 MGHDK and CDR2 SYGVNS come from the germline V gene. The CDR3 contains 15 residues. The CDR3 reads CASSEYGQGAYGYTF. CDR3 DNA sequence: TGTGCCAGCAGTGAATATGGACAGGGAGCCTATGGCTACACCTTC.

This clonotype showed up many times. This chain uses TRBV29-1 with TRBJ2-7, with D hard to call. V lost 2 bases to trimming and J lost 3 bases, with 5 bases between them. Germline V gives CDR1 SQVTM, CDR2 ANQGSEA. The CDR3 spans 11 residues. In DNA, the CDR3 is TGCAGCGTTGAACTCGGCTACGAGCAGTACTTC. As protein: CSVELGYEQYF.

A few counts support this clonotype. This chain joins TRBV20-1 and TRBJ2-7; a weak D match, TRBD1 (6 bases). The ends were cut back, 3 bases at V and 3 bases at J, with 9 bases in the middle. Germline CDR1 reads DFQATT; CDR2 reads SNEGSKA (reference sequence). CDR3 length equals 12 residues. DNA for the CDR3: TGCAGTGCTAGTAAAGGGGGCTACGAGCAGTACTTC. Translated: CSASKGGYEQYF.

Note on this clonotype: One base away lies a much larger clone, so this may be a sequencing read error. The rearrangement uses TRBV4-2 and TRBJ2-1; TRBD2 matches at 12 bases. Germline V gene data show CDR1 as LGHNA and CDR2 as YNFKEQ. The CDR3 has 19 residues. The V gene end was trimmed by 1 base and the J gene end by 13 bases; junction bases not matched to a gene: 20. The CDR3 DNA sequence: TGTGCCAGCAGCCAAGTATTGACTAGCGGGGGTTTCGACCAAGAGACCCAGTTCTTC. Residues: CASSQVLTSGGFDQETQFF.